This is a list of T cell receptor beta chains from one sample in a study of CD8 T cells in ankylosing spondylitis. TCRdb re-called the 5' RACE reads with MiXCR, one entry per CDR3 protein. The sample includes some 180,000 distinct CDR3 sequences, around a sixth seen only once; the top ten take 3.5% to 5%. The source material was blood, either unsorted or a sorted T cell fraction (not recorded which). All receptors derive from a male donor aged 5-30 years with ankylosing spondylitis or in good health (not recorded which). CDR3s include the opening cysteine and the closing phenylalanine or tryptophan. A D gene is named only where the DNA matches it firmly. Expanded clones are given a class, and other clones once, few, many or no size at all.

j_call,clone_size,d_call,v_call,cdr3_nt,cdr3_aa
TRBJ2-7,many,.,TRBV12-3/TRBV12-4,TGTGCCAGCAGCTCCCGGTCCCTCGGGGTTTACGAGCAGTACTTC,CASSSRSLGVYEQYF
TRBJ1-5,many,.,TRBV20-1,TGCAGTGCTAGTATACCGAATCAGCCCCAGCATTTT,CSASIPNQPQHF
TRBJ1-1,many,.,TRBV24-1,TGTGCCACCATGGGGGCCCCGAACACTGAAGCTTTCTTT,CATMGAPNTEAFF
TRBJ1-1,.,.,TRBV4-1,TGCGCCAGCAGCCAAGATGGGGAGACTGAAGCTTTCTTT,CASSQDGETEAFF
TRBJ2-1,many,.,TRBV24-1,TGTGCCACCAGAACAGGTCACAATGAGCAGTTCTTC,CATRTGHNEQFF
TRBJ2-7,.,.,TRBV7-9,TGTGCCAGCAGCTTAAAAGGGGTTGGCTGGGAGCAGTACTTC,CASSLKGVGWEQYF
TRBJ2-1,many,.,TRBV6-2/TRBV6-3,TGTGCCAGCAACCCCCCGGGACTTACCTACAATGAGCAGTTCTTC,CASNPPGLTYNEQFF
TRBJ2-1,.,.,TRBV24-1,TGTGCCACCAGTGATTTGCAATGGTTCTTC,CATSDLQWFF
TRBJ2-1,.,.,TRBV5-5,TGTGCCAGCAGCTTGGGGGATTACAATGAGCAGTTCTTC,CASSLGDYNEQFF
TRBJ2-5,many,TRBD2,TRBV9,TGTGCCAGCAGCGTAGGACCTAGCGGGAGAGGAGAGACCCAGTACTTC,CASSVGPSGRGETQYF
TRBJ2-3,.,TRBD1,TRBV24-1,TGTGCCACCAGTGATCTGGACAGGGAATACACAGATACGCAGTATTTT,CATSDLDREYTDTQYF
TRBJ1-3,many,.,TRBV11-3,TGTGCCAGCAGCTCGGCTGGAAACACCATATATTTT,CASSSAGNTIYF
TRBJ2-5,many,.,TRBV5-1,TGCGCCAGTACCGGAGGGGGCTTGCCAAAGGAGACCCAGTACTTC,CASTGGGLPKETQYF
TRBJ2-2,many,.,TRBV7-9,TGTGCCAGCAGCTCTCATTCTACAGGGCGAGCCGGGGAGCTGTTTTTT,CASSSHSTGRAGELFF
TRBJ2-5,.,.,TRBV28,TGTGCCAGCAGGGGTCTTTCGGAGACTCAGTACTTC,CASRGLSETQYF
TRBJ2-1,few,.,TRBV29-1,TGCAGCGTTGTCGCGGTTAATGAGCAGTTCTTC,CSVVAVNEQFF
TRBJ1-1,many,.,TRBV12-3/TRBV12-4,TGTGCCAGCAGTTTTCGCCCCCCTGGGACCGCGGAGGGGACGGCTGAAGCTTTCTTT,CASSFRPPGTAEGTAEAFF
TRBJ2-5,many,.,TRBV7-9,TGTGCCAGCAGCTCCTATATGGGGGGCGGAGAGACCCAGTACTTC,CASSSYMGGGETQYF
TRBJ2-3,many,TRBD2,TRBV7-2,TGTGCCAGCAGCCCGACATCTAGCGGGAGGTCTACGCAGTATTTT,CASSPTSSGRSTQYF
TRBJ2-2,many,.,TRBV6-2/TRBV6-3,TGTGCCAGCTCCCAAGCTCGCCTAGACGGCACCGGGGAGCTGTTTTTT,CASSQARLDGTGELFF
TRBJ2-1,many,TRBD2,TRBV15,TGTGCCACCAGCTGGGGGAGACTAGCGCCGTTCTTC,CATSWGRLAPFF
TRBJ2-1,few,TRBD2,TRBV29-1,TGCAGCTGGGTCGGCGGGAGGGAGGCCGAGCAGTTCTTC,CSWVGGREAEQFF
TRBJ2-1,.,.,TRBV6-4,TGTGCCAGCAGTGCCCAGGTCTACAATGAGCAGTTCTTC,CASSAQVYNEQFF
TRBJ1-5,many,.,TRBV12-3/TRBV12-4,TGTGCCAGCAGAACCACGGAGTATCAGCCCCAGCATTTT,CASRTTEYQPQHF
TRBJ1-6,many,.,TRBV6-2/TRBV6-3,TGTGCCAGCACCGACCCGCCTGAGAATAATTCACCCCTCCACTTT,CASTDPPENNSPLHF
TRBJ1-5,many,.,TRBV19,TGTGCCAGTAGCAGGTGGGAGGGCGGGAGCAATCAGCCCCAGCATTTT,CASSRWEGGSNQPQHF
TRBJ1-1,many,TRBD1,TRBV5-6,TGTGCCAGCAGTTTGTCAGGGGGAACTGAAGCTTTCTTT,CASSLSGGTEAFF
TRBJ2-3,many,.,TRBV18,TGTGCCAGCTCACCACAGCGAGCAGATACGCAGTATTTT,CASSPQRADTQYF
TRBJ1-1,many,.,TRBV29-1,TGCAGCGCCAAGGACAGCGGGGGTGAAGCTTTCTTT,CSAKDSGGEAFF
TRBJ1-1,many,.,TRBV5-1,TGCGCCAGCAGCTTGGCTTTACTGAACACTGAAGCTTTCTTT,CASSLALLNTEAFF
TRBJ1-5,.,.,TRBV4-2,TGTGCCAGCAGCCAAGATGGTCAGGGCAATCAGCCCCAGCATTTT,CASSQDGQGNQPQHF
TRBJ2-7,many,TRBD2,TRBV20-1,TGCAGTGCCCTCCCCCCACGGACTAGCGGGAGGCCGCTCCTACGAGAGCAGTACTTC,CSALPPRTSGRPLLREQYF
TRBJ2-1,many,.,TRBV5-1,TGCGCCAGCAGCTTTAGAGCGGGTAGCTCCTACAATGAGCAGTTCTTC,CASSFRAGSSYNEQFF
TRBJ2-1,many,.,TRBV20-1,TGCAGTGCTAGTTTGGGGACCTACAATGAGCAGTTCTTC,CSASLGTYNEQFF
TRBJ2-2,many,.,TRBV29-1,TGCAGCGTTGAGAAGGAGACCGGGGAGCTGTTTTTT,CSVEKETGELFF
TRBJ2-1,many,TRBD2,TRBV29-1,TGCAGCGTTGGGCCCTTTTCCGGGAGGGCCATCAATGAGCAGTTCTTC,CSVGPFSGRAINEQFF
TRBJ2-3,.,TRBD1,TRBV7-2,TGTGCCAGCCGCTCAAAGGGGGGGACAGGGGCCACAGATACGCAGTATTTT,CASRSKGGTGATDTQYF
TRBJ2-5,many,TRBD1,TRBV13,TGTGCCAGCAACAGGGGGCGGGATAGTGGAGAGACCCAGTACTTC,CASNRGRDSGETQYF
TRBJ1-4,many,.,TRBV2,TGTGCCAGCGGACGGGGCAATAATGAAAAACTGTTTTTT,CASGRGNNEKLFF
TRBJ2-1,many,.,TRBV15,TGTGCCACCAGCAGCTCCAGGGGAACCTACAATGAGCAGTTCTTC,CATSSSRGTYNEQFF
TRBJ2-3,many,.,TRBV12-3/TRBV12-4,TGTGCCACCACAAGGGGGTCTGCAGATACGCAGTATTTT,CATTRGSADTQYF
TRBJ1-5,.,.,TRBV6-1,TGTGCCAGCAGTGAAGATCAGCCCCAGCATTTT,CASSEDQPQHF
TRBJ1-1,many,.,TRBV12-3/TRBV12-4,TGTGCCAGCAGTTTGACTGGGCTGGGCACTGAAGCTTTCTTT,CASSLTGLGTEAFF
TRBJ2-3,many,.,TRBV6-1,TGTGCCAGCAGTGAAGTAGGCACCAGCGGACGCACAGATACGCAGTATTTT,CASSEVGTSGRTDTQYF
TRBJ2-1,many,TRBD2,TRBV20-1,TGCAGTGCGGGAAGACTAGCCCAACTTAACAATGAGCAGTTCTTC,CSAGRLAQLNNEQFF
TRBJ1-1,many,.,TRBV28,TGTGCCAGCAGTTTAGGGGGGGGCCGTACTGAAGCTTTCTTT,CASSLGGGRTEAFF
TRBJ2-1,many,TRBD2,TRBV20-1,TGCAGTGCTAGAGATCGGCTAGCGGGAAATGAGCAGTTCTTC,CSARDRLAGNEQFF
TRBJ2-1,many,.,TRBV6-5,TGTGCCAGCACTCCCCTAGTGGGAGTACAGCAGTTCTTC,CASTPLVGVQQFF
TRBJ1-1,many,.,TRBV6-1,TGTGCCAGCCGACGAGACCAGGGGACTGAAGCTTTCTTT,CASRRDQGTEAFF
TRBJ2-7,many,.,TRBV10-3,TGTGCCATCAGTGGCATTTTGACGGGCGAGCAGTACTTC,CAISGILTGEQYF
TRBJ2-1,.,TRBD2,TRBV12-3/TRBV12-4,TGTGCCAGCAGTGACCGTAGCGGGAGGGCCGTTTTCTTC,CASSDRSGRAVFF
TRBJ2-7,many,.,TRBV7-3,TGTGCCAGCAGCTTAACCCTGACAGATACCTACGAGCAGTACTTC,CASSLTLTDTYEQYF
TRBJ2-3,many,TRBD2,TRBV3-1,TGTGCCAGCAGCCAAGGGCCTCGACTAGCGGGAGGGCGTTCGAAGTATTTT,CASSQGPRLAGGRSKYF
TRBJ1-1,many,.,TRBV5-5,TGTGCCAGCAGCTTGTGGGGACTGAACACTGAAGCTTTCTTT,CASSLWGLNTEAFF
TRBJ2-1,.,.,TRBV7-3,TGTGCCAGCAGCCCGTCGAGGGCCGCATACAATGAGCAGTTCTTC,CASSPSRAAYNEQFF